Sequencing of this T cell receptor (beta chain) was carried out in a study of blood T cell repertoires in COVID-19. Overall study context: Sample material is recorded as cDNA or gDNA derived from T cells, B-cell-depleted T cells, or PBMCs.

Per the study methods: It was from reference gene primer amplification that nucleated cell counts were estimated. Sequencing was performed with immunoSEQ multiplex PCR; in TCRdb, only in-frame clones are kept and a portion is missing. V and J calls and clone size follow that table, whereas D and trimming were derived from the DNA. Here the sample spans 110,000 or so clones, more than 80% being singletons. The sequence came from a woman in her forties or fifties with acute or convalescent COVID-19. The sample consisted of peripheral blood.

The CDR3 sequence: CASSSRLGTKDEQYF. CDR3 nucleotides: TGTGCCAGCAGCTCCCGACTAGGGACTAAGGACGAGCAGTACTTC. V usage is TRBV7-6 and J usage is TRBJ2-7; 7 nucleotides align to TRBD2. With 4 bases clipped from V and 5 bases from J, the junction kept 11 bases outside the gene matches. This CDR3 comprises 15 residues. Germline lookup yields CDR1 SGHVS and CDR2 FNYEAQ.